The source of this TCR beta chain is a study of T-cell reconstitution after alpha-beta-depleted transplantation in children. Study-wide points: Alpha-beta T cells present about two months after transplant were reported to originate from several hundred expanded graft clones.

This clonotype occurred many times. What it recognizes is unknown. The authors prepared the TCRbeta library with unique molecular identifiers. MiXCR was run by TCRdb on the PCR reads, yielding one entry per CDR3 protein. The sample yields 15,000 to 20,000 distinct CDR3 sequences, 5.1% seen once. Material: PBMCs, obtained before TCRalphabeta/CD19-depleted stem cell transplant. The sequence derives from a boy aged 5 to 17 with acute lymphoblastic leukemia, due to receive a stem cell transplant.

The CDR3 DNA reads as TGCGCCAGCAGCTTGGATCGGCTCGGGGGATTGGGGGAGACCCAGTACTTC. This codes for CASSLDRLGGLGETQYF. The rearrangement links TRBV5-1 to TRBJ2-5, with D maybe TRBD2 (6 bases). CDR1 is SGHRS, CDR2 YFSETQ, per germline. CDR3 size: 17 residues. Deletions cut 0 bases from V and 5 bases from J, with 20 bases between.